This TCR beta chain was observed in a study of blood T cell repertoires in COVID-19. The CDR3 runs to 15 residues. V lost 3 bases, J lost 5 bases, and 7 bases stayed unmatched. CDR1 is DFQATT and CDR2 is SNEGSKA in the germline V gene (reference sequence). Produced via immunoSEQ multiplex PCR; TCRdb's table is partial and in-frame only. The table includes more than 200,000 clones, around nine tenths detected once. The receptor comes from a man aged 25 to 45 with active or convalescent COVID-19. The V gene is TRBV20-1, the J gene TRBJ2-3; TRBD2 aligns across 11 bases. The specimen was peripheral blood. The CDR3 coding sequence is TGCAGTGCTAGTGGCCTAGCGGGGGGTGTAGATACGCAGTATTTT. This gives the protein CSASGLAGGVDTQYF.